The 9 T cell receptor beta chains presented below share a single source sample, sequenced in a study of blood T cells in healthy people across ages. For the second PCR, which ran for about 7 to 11 cycles, a sample-barcoded 5' primer and a J-beta primer mix were used. TCRdb re-called the 5' RACE reads with MiXCR, one entry per CDR3 protein. The profile covers about a million distinct CDR3 sequences, with about 51% appearing a single time and 20% to 25% taken by the ten largest. The specimen sequenced was blood. The source of these receptors is a woman in her sixties or seventies in good health.

This sequence joins TRBV7-3 and TRBJ2-2; D remains ambiguous. Per germline, CDR1 SGHTA and CDR2 FQGTGA. The CDR3 covers 14 residues. V lost 5 bases to trimming and J lost 6 bases, with 13 bases between them. In nucleotides, the CDR3 is TGTGCCAGCAGCGGGCCCGGTTATCCCGGGGAGCTGTTTTTT. Translation: CASSGPGYPGELFF.

The genes are TRBV24-1 and TRBJ2-5; D is perhaps TRBD1 (5 bases). Trimming shortened V by 3 bases and J by 1 base, and 11 bases separated the two germline ends. The CDR3 runs 15 residues. Germline CDR1 reads KGHDR; CDR2 reads SFDVKD. CDR3 nucleotides: TGTGCCACCAGTGATCCTCAGGGTTCCCAAGAGACCCAGTACTTC. This gives the protein CATSDPQGSQETQYF.

V is TRBV5-1 and J is TRBJ2-1; D is unresolved. The CDR3 is 13 amino acids. The ends were cut back, 6 bases at V and 4 bases at J, with 11 bases in the middle. Germline assignment: CDR1 SGHRS and CDR2 YFSETQ. The chain's CDR3 is CASKSDVYNEQFF. CDR3 in DNA: TGCGCCAGCAAGTCGGACGTATACAATGAGCAGTTCTTC. Drawing the rest from reference TRBV5-1 and TRBJ2-1, the complete variable domain is KAGVTQTPRYLIKTRGQQVTLSCSPISGHRSVSWYQQTPGQGLQFLFEYFSETQRNKGNFPGRFSGRQFSNSRSEMNVSTLELGDSALYLCASKSDVYNEQFFGPGTRLTVL.

CDR3 protein: CASMTVYGYTF. CDR3 nucleotides: TGTGCCAGCATGACAGTTTATGGCTACACCTTC. The chain links TRBV6-4 to TRBJ1-2, with D perhaps matching TRBD1 (5 bases). Between the trimmed V and J ends, which lost 7 bases and 5 bases, there was a span of 8 bases. Germline CDR1 and CDR2: MRHNA and SNTAGT. The CDR3 runs 11 residues.

In the case of this clonotype: This clone may be a read error of a much larger clone one base away. V is TRBV28 and J is TRBJ1-5; possibly TRBD1 for D (5 bases). Germline CDR1 reads MDHEN; CDR2 reads SYDVKM. This CDR3 has 18 residues. The CDR3 nucleotides read TGTGCCAGCAGTAGGATCGAAGGGGAGGACAATAGCAATCAGCCCCGGCATTTT. It encodes CASSRIEGEDNSNQPRHF.

This clonotype was detected a few times. The gene calls are TRBV3-1 and TRBJ1-2, with unresolved D. CDR1 and CDR2 (germline): LGHDT, YNNKEL (reference sequence). There are 13 residues in the CDR3. V lost 1 base, J lost 7 bases, and 10 bases lay in between. The CDR3 DNA reads TGTGCCAGCAGCCAAGGCAGTTCTGGTGGCTACACCTTC. Protein sequence: CASSQGSSGGYTF. The full variable domain, rest sourced from reference TRBV3-1 and TRBJ1-2, is DTAVSQTPKYLVTQMGNDKSIKCEQNLGHDTMYWYKQDSKKFLKIMFSYNNKELIINETVPNRFSPKSPDKAHLNLHINSLELGDSAVYFCASSQGSSGGYTFGSGTRLTVV.

This clonotype has only one observation. It may be a read error: a sequence one base away is much more abundant. The rearrangement links TRBV11-2 to TRBJ2-5; 7 bases agree with TRBD2. This CDR3 comprises 12 residues. Germline assignment: CDR1 SGHAT and CDR2 FQNNGV. The CDR3 DNA is TGTGCCAGCGGGGAGGGCCAAGAGGCCCAGTACTTC. It is translated as CASGEGQEAQYF. The full variable domain, rest sourced from reference TRBV11-2 and TRBJ2-5, is EAGVAQSPRYKIIEKRQSVAFWCNPISGHATLYWYQQILGQGPKLLIQFQNNGVVDDSQLPKDRFSAERLKGVDSTLKIQPAKLEDSAVYLCASGEGQEAQYFGPGTRLLVL.

CDR3 in amino acids: CASSQGLAGWKETQYF. Here the CDR3 DNA reads TGCGCCAGCAGCCAGGGACTAGCGGGATGGAAAGAGACCCAGTACTTC. This chain uses TRBV4-3 with TRBJ2-5; 13 bases agree with TRBD2. V gave up 3 bases and J gave up 3 bases; unmatched junction bases: 4. The CDR3 has 16 residues. CDR1 LGHNA and CDR2 YSLEER come from the germline V gene.

The V call is TRBV18, the J call TRBJ2-7, with 10 bases aligning to TRBD2. The CDR3 runs 14 residues. The V segment lost 2 bases and the J segment 7 bases; nucleotides outside the gene matches: 5. CDR1 and CDR2 from the germline V gene are KGHSH and LQKENI. As DNA, the CDR3 is TGTGCCAGCTCACCAACTAGCGGGACCTGGGAGCAGTACTTC. This translates into CASSPTSGTWEQYF. The entire variable domain, with the rest obtained from reference TRBV18 and TRBJ2-7, is as follows: NAGVMQNPRHLVRRRGQEARLRCSPMKGHSHVYWYRQLPEEGLKFMVYLQKENIIDESGMPKERFSAEFPKEGPSILRIQQVVRGDSAAYFCASSPTSGTWEQYFGPGTRLTVT.